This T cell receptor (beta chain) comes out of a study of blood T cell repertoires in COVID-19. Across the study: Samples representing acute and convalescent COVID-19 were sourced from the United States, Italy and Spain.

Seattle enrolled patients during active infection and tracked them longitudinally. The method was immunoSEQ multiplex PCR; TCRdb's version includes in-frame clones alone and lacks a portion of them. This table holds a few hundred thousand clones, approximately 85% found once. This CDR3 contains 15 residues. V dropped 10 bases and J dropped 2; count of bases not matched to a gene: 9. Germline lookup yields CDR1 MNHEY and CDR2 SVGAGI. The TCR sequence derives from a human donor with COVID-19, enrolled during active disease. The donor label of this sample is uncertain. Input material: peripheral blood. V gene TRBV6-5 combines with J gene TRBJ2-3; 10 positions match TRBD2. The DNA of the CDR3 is TGTGCCACCACTCTCGGGACTAGCGACACAGATACGCAGTATTTT. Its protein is CATTLGTSDTDTQYF.